This T cell receptor (beta chain) emerged from a study of beta chain features in type 1 diabetes. In the study overall: Examined across all samples were about 99,000,000 sorted cells.

Trimming removed 6 bases at V and 6 bases at J, with 15 bases between. In germline, CDR1 is MNHEY, CDR2 SMNVEV (reference sequence). There are 14 residues in the CDR3. Overall study findings and caveats: An over-representation of cells with high TCR expression could result from cDNA sequencing. All four CD4+ subsets of Type 1 diabetes patients contained TCRB CDR3s that were moderately but significantly shorter.

The authors reverse transcribed all of the isolated RNA, so sequencing captured expressed TCRB transcripts. The protocol was immunoSEQ multiplex PCR, while the TCRdb copy is restricted to in-frame clones and leaves out a portion. The table records around 690,000 clones, around 11% of them present only once. It was via CD45RO/CCR7/CD25/CD127/CD95/CD27 that CD4+ naive, central memory, regulatory and stem cell-like memory cells were sorted. Points on this clone: Its antigen remains unidentified.

Material: naive CD4+ T cells from blood. The V and J genes are TRBV27 and TRBJ2-1; D perhaps matches TRBD2 (5 bases). This sequence was found in a man younger than 45 with type 1 diabetes. Here the CDR3 DNA reads TGTGCCAGCAGCTCCGGGAACCTTCCCAATGAGCAGTTCTTC. It specifies CASSSGNLPNEQFF.